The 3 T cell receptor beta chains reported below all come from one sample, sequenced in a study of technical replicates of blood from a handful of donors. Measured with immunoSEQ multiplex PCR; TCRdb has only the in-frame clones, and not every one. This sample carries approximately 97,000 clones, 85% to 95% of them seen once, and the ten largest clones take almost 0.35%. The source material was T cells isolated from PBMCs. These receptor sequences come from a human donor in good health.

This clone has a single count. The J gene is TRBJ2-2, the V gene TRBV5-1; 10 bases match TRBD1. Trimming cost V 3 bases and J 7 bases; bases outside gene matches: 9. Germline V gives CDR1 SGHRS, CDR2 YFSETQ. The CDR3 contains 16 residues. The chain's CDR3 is CASSSSGQGRVGELFF. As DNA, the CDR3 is TGCGCCAGCAGCTCGTCGGGACAGGGGAGGGTCGGGGAGCTGTTTTTT.

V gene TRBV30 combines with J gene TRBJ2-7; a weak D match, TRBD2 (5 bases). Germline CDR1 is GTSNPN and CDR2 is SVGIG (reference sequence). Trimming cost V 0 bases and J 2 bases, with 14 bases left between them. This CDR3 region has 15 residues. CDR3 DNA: TGTGCCTGGAGTGTACGGCGGGCGCCCACCTACGAGCAGTACTTC. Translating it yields CAWSVRRAPTYEQYF.

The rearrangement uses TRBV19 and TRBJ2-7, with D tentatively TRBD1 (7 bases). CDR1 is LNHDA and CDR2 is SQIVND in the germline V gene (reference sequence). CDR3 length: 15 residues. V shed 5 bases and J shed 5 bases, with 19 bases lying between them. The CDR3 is CASSPLDRDFNEQYF. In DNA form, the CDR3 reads TGTGCCAGTAGTCCATTAGACAGGGACTTTAACGAGCAGTACTTC.